One and the same sample provided the 25 T cell receptor beta chains below, sequenced in a study of beta chain features in type 1 diabetes. Expressed TCRB transcripts got sequenced, as all isolated RNA was reverse transcribed. This table comes from immunoSEQ multiplex PCR, and its TCRdb copy is limited to in-frame clones, with some not included. This sample yields around 330,000 clones, of which approximately 11% are seen a single time; 0.015% to 0.02% belongs to the top ten. Source material: naive CD4+ T cells from blood. The source of these receptors is a woman aged 25 to 45 in good health.

The chain couples TRBV5-5 to TRBJ1-2; no clear D. Trimming shortened V by 4 bases and J by 0 bases, and 19 bases separated the two germline ends. Germline CDR1 is SGHKS and CDR2 is YYEKEE (reference sequence). This CDR3 comprises 17 residues. CDR3 sequence (DNA): TGTGCCAGCAGCCGAGTTGTCGGGGTAGCCACTAACTATGGCTACACCTTC. This sequence encodes CASSRVVGVATNYGYTF.

This chain joins TRBV9 and TRBJ2-5, with 9 positions matching TRBD1. CDR3 length: 15 amino acids. The trim removed 4 bases at V and 5 bases at J, leaving 9 bases unmatched. In germline, CDR1 is SGDLS, CDR2 YYNGEE. CDR3 amino acids: CASSLWTGVWETQYF. Written as DNA, the CDR3 is TGTGCCAGCAGCCTTTGGACAGGGGTGTGGGAGACCCAGTACTTC.

This clone was observed a handful of times. The chain links TRBV15 to TRBJ2-2; D possibly corresponds to TRBD2 (5 bases). The CDR3 extends over 16 amino acids. Germline V gene lookup returns CDR1 LNHNV and CDR2 YYDKDF (reference sequence). V was clipped by 3 bases and J by 1 base, with 12 bases between them. In DNA, the CDR3 is TGTGCCACCAGCAGGCACCCCCGGGGGAACACCGGGGAGCTGTTTTTT. Translated: CATSRHPRGNTGELFF. Looking up the rest from reference TRBV15 and TRBJ2-2 gives the full variable domain: DAMVIQNPRYQVTQFGKPVTLSCSQTLNHNVMYWYQQKSSQAPKLLFHYYDKDFNNEADTPDNFQSRRPNTSFCFLDIRSPGLGDTAMYLCATSRHPRGNTGELFFGEGSRLTVL.

In this sample, this clone turned up a few times. The chain is built from TRBV5-4 and TRBJ1-1; 8 bases agree with TRBD1. V was pared by 4 bases and J by 0 bases, with 5 bases of the junction left unmatched. This CDR3 has 15 amino acids. CDR1 and CDR2 from the germline V gene are SGHNT and YYREEE (reference sequence). In nucleotides, the CDR3 is TGTGCCAGCAGCCCCCAACAGGGGGTGAACACTGAAGCTTTCTTT. Protein: CASSPQQGVNTEAFF. The whole variable domain, remainder taken from reference TRBV5-4 and TRBJ1-1, is ETGVTQSPTHLIKTRGQQVTLRCSSQSGHNTVSWYQQALGQGPQFIFQYYREEENGRGNFPPRFSGLQFPNYSSELNVNALELDDSALYLCASSPQQGVNTEAFFGQGTRLTVV.

The chain couples TRBV29-1 to TRBJ1-4; 9 nucleotides match TRBD1. The germline CDR1 and CDR2 sequences are SQVTM and ANQGSEA. The trim removed 0 bases at V and 13 bases at J, leaving 9 bases unmatched. The length of the CDR3 is 14 residues. The CDR3 sequence is CSVEDNRDRVRLFF. The CDR3 DNA is TGCAGCGTTGAAGATAATCGGGACAGGGTCAGACTGTTTTTT.

This clone was seen a few times. CDR3 in amino acids: CARDRGLPNTEAFF. The CDR3 nucleotides are TGTGCCAGGGACAGGGGGCTTCCCAACACTGAAGCTTTCTTT. J is TRBJ1-1 and V is TRBV30; 12 nucleotides match TRBD1. CDR1 and CDR2 (germline): GTSNPN, SVGIG (reference sequence). V lost 8 bases to trimming and J lost 2 bases; unmatched junction nucleotides: 6. The CDR3 has 14 residues.

This clone has more than one count but fewer than ten. The CDR3 nucleotides read TGTGCCAGCAGCTTAGCACTAGCGGGAGGTCACAATGAGCAGTTCTTC. Protein sequence: CASSLALAGGHNEQFF. The chain carries TRBV7-9 and TRBJ2-1; 12 nucleotides align to TRBD2. The V and J ends lost 0 bases and 5 bases, in that order; junction bases with no gene match: 2. Germline loops: CDR1 SEHNR, CDR2 FQNEAQ (reference sequence). The CDR3 has 16 amino acids.

The genes are TRBV15 and TRBJ2-1; 11 nucleotides match TRBD2. CDR3 size: 16 residues. The germline gives CDR1 LNHNV, CDR2 YYDKDF (reference sequence). Trimming at V came to 0 bases and at J to 15 bases, leaving 13 bases not matched to a gene. CDR3 amino acids: CATSRDGSSGRARTFF. The CDR3 DNA follows: TGTGCCACCAGCAGAGATGGGAGTAGCGGGAGGGCGAGAACGTTCTTC.

V gene TRBV9 combines with J gene TRBJ2-1; 14 nucleotides match TRBD2. CDR1 and CDR2 (germline): SGDLS, YYNGEE. V trimming: 5 bases; J trimming: 6 bases; junction bases outside the gene matches: 4. The CDR3 loop spans 15 amino acids. As DNA, the CDR3 is TGTGCCAGCAGTGGACTAGCGGGAGGTAGCAATGAGCAGTTCTTC. Protein: CASSGLAGGSNEQFF.

The J gene is TRBJ2-1, the V gene TRBV25-1; TRBD2 matches 11 bases. The CDR3 runs 17 residues. CDR1 is MGHDK and CDR2 is SYGVNS in the germline V gene. Unmatched junction bases numbered 5, after V lost 4 bases and J lost 0 bases. The CDR3 DNA reads as TGTGCCAGCAGTGGACTAGCGGGATGGAGCTCCTACAATGAGCAGTTCTTC. Translated, it gives CASSGLAGWSSYNEQFF.

This sequence joins TRBV9 and TRBJ2-7; 8 bases line up with TRBD2. CDR1 SGDLS and CDR2 YYNGEE come from the germline V gene. The CDR3 totals 14 residues. The trim removed 4 bases at V and 5 bases at J, leaving 8 bases unmatched. For the CDR3, the DNA is TGTGCCAGCAGCACCACCGGGACTAGTCACGAGCAGTACTTC. Its translation: CASSTTGTSHEQYF.

The chain has TRBV25-1 and TRBJ1-2; TRBD1 is a possible D gene (5 bases). Germline-derived CDR1 and CDR2 are MGHDK and SYGVNS. V lost 0 bases and J 7 bases, leaving 9 bases between the germline ends. The CDR3 has 13 amino acids. CDR3 region: CASSEYQGGGYTF. As DNA, the CDR3 is TGTGCCAGCAGTGAATATCAGGGTGGTGGCTACACCTTC.

In its sample, this clone was seen a few times. The V gene is TRBV7-8, the J gene TRBJ1-5, with a possible D match to TRBD1 (5 bases). The germline CDR1 and CDR2 sequences are SGHVS and FQNEAQ. V was trimmed by 5 bases and J by 9 bases, leaving 11 bases between them. This CDR3 has 12 amino acids. The CDR3 loop is CASSPARGPQHF. CDR3 nucleotides: TGTGCCAGCAGCCCTGCAAGGGGGCCCCAGCATTTT. The full variable domain, in which reference TRBV7-8 and TRBJ1-5 provide the parts outside the CDR3, is GAGVSQSPRYKVAKRGQDVALRCDPISGHVSLFWYQQALGQGPEFLTYFQNEAQLDKSGLPSDRFFAERPEGSVSTLKIQRTQQEDSAVYLCASSPARGPQHFGDGTRLSIL.

This chain connects TRBV5-4 to TRBJ2-7; TRBD1 matches 10 bases. V gave up 5 bases and J gave up 4 bases; unmatched junction bases: 12. Germline V gene data show CDR1 as SGHNT and CDR2 as YYREEE (reference sequence). This CDR3 comprises 16 residues. The CDR3 DNA reads TGTGCCAGCAGACCGGGAGGCGGGACAGGGGTTTACGAGCAGTACTTC. This sequence encodes CASRPGGGTGVYEQYF.

This clone has more than one count but fewer than ten. This chain joins TRBV5-6 and TRBJ2-7; 9 bases are shared with TRBD2. CDR3 length: 14 residues. The V gene end was trimmed by 1 base and the J gene end by 4 bases; junction bases not matched to a gene: 3. Germline CDR1 reads SGHDT; CDR2 reads YYEEEE. CDR3 in amino acids: CASSLISGSYEQYF. The CDR3 nucleotides read TGTGCCAGCAGCTTGATTAGCGGGAGTTACGAGCAGTACTTC.

This clone was seen a handful of times. This chain joins TRBV6-5 and TRBJ1-1; TRBD1 is a possible D gene (5 bases). Per germline, CDR1 MNHEY and CDR2 SVGAGI. With 4 bases removed from V and 11 bases from J, the gap between germline ends came to 17 bases. CDR3 length: 13 amino acids. CDR3 in DNA: TGTGCCAGCAGTTCTAGGACGGCTCGGGGGGCTTTCTTT. Amino acids: CASSSRTARGAFF.

This clone was found a few times. The rearrangement uses TRBV7-2 and TRBJ2-7, with a weak D call TRBD1 (6 bases). Trimming removed 5 bases at V and 9 bases at J, with 17 bases between. Germline CDR1 and CDR2: SGHTA and FQGNSA. The length of the CDR3 is 13 residues. The CDR3 coding sequence is TGTGCCAGCAGCAGGGGGTCCTTCCTCGGGCAGTACTTC. Its protein is CASSRGSFLGQYF.

The chain uses TRBV25-1 and TRBJ1-2; D is unresolved. V was shortened by 4 bases and J by 2 bases, with 8 bases between the two germline ends. CDR3 size: 13 residues. From germline, CDR1 is MGHDK and CDR2 SYGVNS. The CDR3 DNA is TGTGCCAGCAGTGGAGTCACGAACTATGGCTACACCTTC. Protein: CASSGVTNYGYTF.

The sample holds a few counts of this clone. The J gene is TRBJ2-3, the V gene TRBV7-2; TRBD2 agrees at 16 bases. The CDR3 loop spans 17 amino acids. V shed 0 bases and J 6 bases; nucleotides not matched to a gene: 3. Germline-derived CDR1 and CDR2 are SGHTA and FQGNSA. The CDR3 sequence: CASSLAGTSGRVDTQYF. CDR3 coding DNA: TGTGCCAGCAGCTTAGCCGGGACTAGCGGGAGGGTGGATACGCAGTATTTT.

The chain employs TRBV11-1 and TRBJ2-7, with 12 bases lining up with TRBD2. Germline assignment: CDR1 SGHAT and CDR2 FQDESV (reference sequence). This CDR3 has 15 residues. After removal of 6 bases from V and 1 base from J, the junction contained 4 bases not matched to a gene. CDR3 bases: TGTGCCAGCAGTTTACTAGCGGGAGGTTCCTACGAGCAGTACTTC. It is translated as CASSLLAGGSYEQYF.

This clone was recorded a few times. The J gene is TRBJ2-7, the V gene TRBV7-2; 11 nucleotides match TRBD1. Trimming at V came to 5 bases and at J to 2 bases, leaving 11 bases not matched to a gene. The CDR3 runs to 17 residues. Germline V CDR1 and CDR2: SGHTA, FQGNSA. CDR3 loop: CASSRGQGGSKAYEQYF. CDR3 DNA sequence: TGTGCCAGCAGCCGGGGACAGGGGGGATCGAAAGCCTACGAGCAGTACTTC.

The chain joins TRBV2 to TRBJ2-1; 10 bases are a match to TRBD2. CDR1 SNHLY and CDR2 FYNNEI come from the germline V gene. The CDR3 is made up of 14 amino acids. V lost 5 bases and J lost 4; bases outside the gene matches: 2. CDR3 DNA: TGTGCCAGCAGTCCTAGCGGGAGTTACAATGAGCAGTTCTTC. Amino acids: CASSPSGSYNEQFF.

V is TRBV27 and J is TRBJ2-7, with 9 bases lining up with TRBD1. The CDR3 length is 13 residues. Trimming at V came to 5 bases and at J to 4 bases, leaving 3 bases not matched to a gene. Germline CDR1 reads MNHEY; CDR2 reads SMNVEV (reference sequence). CDR3 protein: CASSTGGLYEQYF. The DNA of the CDR3 is TGTGCCAGCAGTACAGGGGGCTTATACGAGCAGTACTTC.

V is TRBV27 and J is TRBJ1-1; D uncertain. V was clipped by 4 bases and J by 1 base, with 13 bases between them. This CDR3 comprises 15 residues. The germline CDR1 and CDR2 sequences are MNHEY and SMNVEV (reference sequence). The CDR3 DNA reads as TGTGCCAGCAGTTCCCAAAACCCGGGGAACACTGAAGCTTTCTTT. It codes for CASSSQNPGNTEAFF.

V gene TRBV7-2 combines with J gene TRBJ1-1; possible D gene TRBD1, 6 bases. This CDR3 comprises 14 residues. The V gene lost 7 bases and the J gene lost 6 bases, with 18 bases spanning the gap. CDR1 and CDR2 from the germline V gene are SGHTA and FQGNSA. The CDR3: CASTTNRVFSEAFF. CDR3 bases: TGTGCCAGCACAACAAACAGGGTATTCTCTGAAGCTTTCTTT. Based on the CDR3 plus reference TRBV7-2 and TRBJ1-1, the full variable domain is GAGVSQSPSNKVTEKGKDVELRCDPISGHTALYWYRQSLGQGLEFLIYFQGNSAPDKSGLPSDRFSAERTGGSVSTLTIQRTQQEDSAVYLCASTTNRVFSEAFFGQGTRLTVV.